This T cell receptor beta chain came from a study of CD8+CD57+ T cells in acquired aplastic anemia. Study-level information: When averaged, DNA from sorted CD4+ and CD8+ cells came to approximately 3.2 ug.

CDR3 and TCR beta VDJ profiling relied on a genomic DNA template. TCRdb recomputed calls from the reads with MiXCR, one row per CDR3 protein. The repertoire holds 150,000 to 200,000 distinct CDR3 sequences, 60% to 80% seen once, with 35% to 60% in the top ten. The CDR3 is 12 residues long. Trimming pared 2 bases from V and 10 bases from J, leaving 15 bases between. Per germline, CDR1 DFQATT and CDR2 SNEGSKA (reference sequence). All sequencing subjects had displayed CD8+CD57+ cell expansion on flow cytometry. Untreated patients provided the blood samples, with no therapy given before sampling. Whole-study results and caveats: Controls did not differ significantly from patients in CD8+ Simpson's diversity.

This clonotype was picked up one time. Its target is unknown. The sample comprised sorted CD4+, CD8+, or CD8+CD57+ T cells (not recorded which) from PBMCs. The chain couples TRBV20-1 to TRBJ2-7, with D unresolved. The receptor was derived from a human donor with aplastic anemia. The chain's CDR3 is CSARRQPPTQYF. CDR3 nucleotide sequence: TGCAGTGCTAGAAGGCAACCTCCTACTCAGTACTTC.